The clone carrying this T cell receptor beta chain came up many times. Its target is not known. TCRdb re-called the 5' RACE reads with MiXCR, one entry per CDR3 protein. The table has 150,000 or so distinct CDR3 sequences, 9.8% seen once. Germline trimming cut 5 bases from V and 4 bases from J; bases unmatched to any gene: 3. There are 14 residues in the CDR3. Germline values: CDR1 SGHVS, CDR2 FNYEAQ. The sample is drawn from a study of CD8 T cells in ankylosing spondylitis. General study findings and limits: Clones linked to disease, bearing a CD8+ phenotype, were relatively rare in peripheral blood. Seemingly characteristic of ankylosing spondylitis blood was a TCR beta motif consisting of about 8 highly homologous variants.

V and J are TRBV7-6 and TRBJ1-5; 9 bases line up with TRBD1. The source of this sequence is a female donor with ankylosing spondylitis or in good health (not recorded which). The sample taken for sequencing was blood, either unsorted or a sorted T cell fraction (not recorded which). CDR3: CASSQGQGNQPQHF. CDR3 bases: TGTGCCAGCAGCCAAGGACAGGGGAATCAGCCCCAGCATTTT.